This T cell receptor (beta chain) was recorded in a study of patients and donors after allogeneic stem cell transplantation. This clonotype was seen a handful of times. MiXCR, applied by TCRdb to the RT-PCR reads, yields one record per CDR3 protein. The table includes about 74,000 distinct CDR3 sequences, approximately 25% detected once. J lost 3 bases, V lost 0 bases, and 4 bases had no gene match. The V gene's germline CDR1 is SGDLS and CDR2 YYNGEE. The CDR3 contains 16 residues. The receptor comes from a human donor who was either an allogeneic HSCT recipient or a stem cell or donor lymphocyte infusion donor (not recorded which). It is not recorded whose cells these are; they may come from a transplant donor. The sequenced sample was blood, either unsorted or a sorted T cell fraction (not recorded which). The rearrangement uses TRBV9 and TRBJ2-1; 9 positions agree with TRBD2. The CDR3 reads CASSVAWTSVYNEQFF. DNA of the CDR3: TGTGCCAGCAGCGTAGCTTGGACTAGCGTCTACAATGAGCAGTTCTTC.